The 7 T cell receptor beta chains presented below share a single source sample, sequenced in a study of T cell repertoires in cytomegalovirus infection. These receptors have no identified antigens. Each CDR3 protein is one row after TCRdb ran MiXCR on the reads. The data contain roughly 860,000 distinct CDR3 sequences, 30% to 35% of them singletons. The sequenced sample was cultured CD8+ T cells from PBMCs, obtained from culture after CMV antigen stimulation. The source is a human donor in good health (CMV status not recorded). Some clones in this sample may be carry-over from other donors' samples.

This clonotype was picked up a small number of times. This chain connects TRBV4-1 to TRBJ2-3; TRBD1 agrees at 8 bases. The trim removed 1 base at V and 6 bases at J, leaving 6 bases unmatched. Per germline, CDR1 MGHRA and CDR2 YSYEKL. The CDR3 extends over 15 amino acids. The CDR3 loop reads CASSQVRGPADTQYF. CDR3 bases: TGCGCCAGCAGCCAAGTCAGGGGGCCGGCCGATACGCAGTATTTT.

This clonotype was seen a handful of times. V gene TRBV28 combines with J gene TRBJ1-5, with 7 bases fitting TRBD1. Germline V gene sequence: CDR1 MDHEN, CDR2 SYDVKM. V shed 7 bases, J shed 2 bases, and the junction held 11 bases outside the gene matches. The CDR3 sequence is 16 residues long. CDR3 nucleotides: TGTGCCAGCACCCCCGGGGGGCAGGGGGGCAATCAGCCCCAGCATTTT. Translated, it gives CASTPGGQGGNQPQHF. The complete variable domain, with remaining parts taken from reference TRBV28 and TRBJ1-5, reads DVKVTQSSRYLVKRTGEKVFLECVQDMDHENMFWYRQDPGLGLRLIYFSYDVKMKEKGDIPEGYSVSREKKERFSLILESASTNQTSMYLCASTPGGQGGNQPQHFGDGTRLSIL.

This chain connects TRBV20-1 to TRBJ1-6, with D possibly TRBD1 on 6 matching bases. From germline, CDR1 is DFQATT and CDR2 SNEGSKA (reference sequence). The CDR3 length is 16 residues. The ends were cut back, 6 bases at V and 0 bases at J, with 15 bases in the middle. The CDR3, as DNA: TGCAGTGCAACCGACGGAGGGGGCTCCTATAATTCACCCCTCCACTTT. Protein product: CSATDGGGSYNSPLHF.

This rearrangement joins TRBV15 to TRBJ2-2; 11 bases map to TRBD2. Unmatched junction bases numbered 4, after V lost 3 bases and J lost 4 bases. CDR1 and CDR2 (germline): LNHNV, YYDKDF (reference sequence). The CDR3 covers 16 residues. The CDR3 DNA is TGTGCCACCAGCAGCCAGCTAGCGGGGGGCACCGGGGAGCTGTTTTTT. Protein product: CATSSQLAGGTGELFF.

The rearrangement joins TRBV7-2 to TRBJ2-5; 11 positions match TRBD2. The V segment lost 1 base and the J segment 4 bases; nucleotides outside the gene matches: 5. Germline-derived CDR1 and CDR2 are SGHTA and FQGNSA. This CDR3 spans 16 amino acids. The CDR3 reads CASSLELAGVGETQYF. The CDR3 DNA sequence: TGTGCCAGCAGCTTAGAACTAGCGGGGGTGGGAGAGACCCAGTACTTC.

This clonotype was picked up many times. This chain connects TRBV7-8 to TRBJ2-4; D is undetermined. Trimming left V 1 base short and J 1 base short, with 5 bases between. The CDR3 has 14 amino acids. CDR1 SGHVS and CDR2 FQNEAQ come from the germline V gene. CDR3 region: CASSLEGAKNIQYF. Here the CDR3 DNA reads TGTGCCAGCAGCTTAGAAGGGGCCAAAAACATTCAGTACTTC.

J is TRBJ1-2 and V is TRBV6-6; D perhaps matches TRBD1 (5 bases). Per germline, CDR1 MNHNY and CDR2 SVGAGI (reference sequence). V was trimmed by 4 bases and J by 2 bases, leaving 11 bases between them. This CDR3 comprises 14 residues. CDR3 region: CASSWPGRNYGYTF. DNA of the CDR3: TGTGCCAGCAGTTGGCCGGGACGGAACTATGGCTACACCTTC.